The clone carrying this T cell receptor beta chain was recorded at least ten times. The germline V gene encodes CDR1 MNHEY and CDR2 SVGEGT. The junction had 4 bases not matched to a gene; V was cut back by 5 bases and J by 2 bases. The CDR3 covers 14 residues. This sample is drawn from a study of identical twins. TCRdb fed the 5' RACE reads into MiXCR, producing one record per CDR3 protein. The sample has approximately 890,000 distinct CDR3 sequences; roughly 12% are singletons. The sample was also reused in another study, on yellow fever vaccine responses in identical twins. As reported in that work: The authors reported partly convergent, partly personalized vaccine responses in identical twins.

The chain combines TRBV6-2 or TRBV6-3 with TRBJ2-7, with 9 bases that match TRBD1. Sequenced: PBMCs. This sequence was found in a woman under 30 in good health. The CDR3 bases are TGTGCCAGCAGTCCGGACAGGGGAGCCTACGAGCAGTACTTC. It yields the protein CASSPDRGAYEQYF.